This entry lists 15 T cell receptor beta chains sequenced from one sample in a study of blood T cell repertoires in COVID-19. Repertoires were generated with immunoSEQ multiplex PCR, while TCRdb's copy carries only in-frame clones and drops some. The sample contains 150,000 to 180,000 clones, under 95% of which appear only once. The sequencing input was peripheral blood. These receptor sequences come from a man aged 45-65 years with acute or convalescent COVID-19.

The genes are TRBV6-2 or TRBV6-3 and TRBJ2-7, with D tentatively TRBD1 (6 bases). Germline V gene data show CDR1 as MNHEY and CDR2 as SVGEGT. The CDR3 length is 14 residues. V shed 4 bases and J shed 2 bases, with 12 bases lying between them. The CDR3 sequence: CASSLGTPAYEQYV. CDR3 coding DNA: TGTGCCAGCAGTTTAGGGACACCGGCCTACGAGCAGTACGTC.

The rearrangement links TRBV7-2 to TRBJ1-2; the D gene is possibly TRBD1 (5 bases). This CDR3 region has 13 residues. V was pared by 2 bases and J by 6 bases, with 10 bases between. Germline CDR1 and CDR2: SGHTA and FQGNSA. The CDR3 nucleotides read TGTGCCAGCAGCTTATTTGGGGGGGATGGCTACACCTTC. It encodes CASSLFGGDGYTF.

The J gene is TRBJ1-2, the V gene TRBV21-1. TRBV21-1 is tagged as a pseudogene. CDR3 length: 12 amino acids. Written as DNA, the CDR3 is TGTGCCAGCAGCGCCGGGATGAAAGGCTACACCTTC. Its translation is CASSAGMKGYTF.

This clone was seen more than once but under ten times. The chain uses TRBV29-1 and TRBJ2-7; no clear D. Trimming removed 6 bases at V and 3 bases at J, with 12 bases between. Germline values: CDR1 SQVTM, CDR2 ANQGSEA. The CDR3 extends over 12 amino acids. Here the CDR3 DNA reads TGCAGCGTCAGCAGCGTACACTACGAGCAGTACTTC. It encodes CSVSSVHYEQYF.

The chain links TRBV10-3 to TRBJ2-2; D uncertain. Germline assignment: CDR1 ENHRY and CDR2 SYGVKD. There are 14 residues in the CDR3. Deletions cut 8 bases from V and 2 bases from J, with 12 bases between. The CDR3 DNA sequence: TGTGCCATCCACCCAGGATCTAACACCGGGGAGCTGTTTTTT. It codes for CAIHPGSNTGELFF.

The rearrangement uses TRBV10-1 and TRBJ1-6, with unresolved D. With 6 bases removed from V and 0 bases from J, the gap between germline ends came to 9 bases. This CDR3 has 15 amino acids. Germline lookup yields CDR1 WNHNN and CDR2 SYGVQD (reference sequence). CDR3 DNA: TGCGCCAGCAGGTTCGCGAGCTCCTATAATTCACCCCTCCACTTT. Translated, it gives CASRFASSYNSPLHF.

The gene calls are TRBV29-1 and TRBJ2-2; unclear D gene. The V and J ends lost 4 bases and 6 bases respectively, with 12 bases between them. This CDR3 comprises 13 residues. Germline CDR1 SQVTM, CDR2 ANQGSEA. The DNA for the CDR3 is TGCAGCGTTGTAACATTGAGCGCCGGGGAGCTGTTTTTT. Translating it yields CSVVTLSAGELFF.

The rearrangement links TRBV6-5 to TRBJ1-1, with 7 positions matching TRBD1. The CDR3 loop spans 14 amino acids. After removal of 5 bases from V and 5 bases from J, the junction contained 8 bases not matched to a gene. The germline V gene has CDR1 MNHEY and CDR2 SVGAGI. Written as DNA, the CDR3 is TGTGCCAGCAGTAAGCCGACAGGGAAAACTGAAGCTTTCTTT. Protein sequence: CASSKPTGKTEAFF.

V is TRBV7-3 and J is TRBJ2-2; the D is unclear. Trimming left V 5 bases short and J 3 bases short, with 4 bases between. The CDR3 has 12 residues. From germline, CDR1 is SGHTA and CDR2 FQGTGA. The CDR3 is CASSLHTGELFF. The CDR3 DNA reads TGTGCCAGCAGCCTCCACACCGGGGAGCTGTTTTTT.

The chain is built from TRBV9 and TRBJ2-3; 8 bases fit TRBD2. The V gene's germline CDR1 is SGDLS and CDR2 YYNGEE. J gave up 2 bases and V 0 bases, and 2 bases lay outside the gene matches. The length of the CDR3 is 15 residues. The CDR3 reads CASSVDSGVTDTQYF. The CDR3 DNA is TGTGCCAGCAGCGTAGATAGCGGGGTCACAGATACGCAGTATTTT.

The V and J genes are TRBV18 and TRBJ2-1; 7 nucleotides align to TRBD2. V was pared by 3 bases and J by 0 bases, with 5 bases of the junction left unmatched. Germline assignment: CDR1 KGHSH and CDR2 LQKENI. This CDR3 region has 16 residues. The CDR3 bases are TGTGCCAGCTCACCGGGACTACCCCGCTCCTACAATGAGCAGTTCTTC. Translation: CASSPGLPRSYNEQFF.

This chain links TRBV10-3 with TRBJ1-5; 8 nucleotides agree with TRBD1. CDR1 and CDR2 from the germline V gene are ENHRY and SYGVKD. The CDR3 length is 16 residues. Trimming removed 2 bases from V and 5 bases from J; junction bases left unmatched: 8. The CDR3 reads CAISETDRGLYQPQHF. Written as DNA, the CDR3 is TGTGCCATCAGTGAGACCGACAGGGGACTCTATCAGCCCCAGCATTTT.

The chain couples TRBV5-1 to TRBJ2-1, with TRBD1 matching 8 bases. CDR3 length: 13 amino acids. V gave up 2 bases and J gave up 10 bases; unmatched junction bases: 5. CDR1 is SGHRS, CDR2 YFSETQ, per germline. The CDR3 nucleotides are TGCGCCAGCAGCTTCGGACAGGGCGCCGAGCAGTTCTTC. Translated, it gives CASSFGQGAEQFF.

This rearrangement joins TRBV19 to TRBJ1-3, with TRBD1 matching 7 bases. Germline-derived CDR1 and CDR2 are LNHDA and SQIVND (reference sequence). The ends lost 7 bases at V and 0 bases at J; junction bases unmatched: 18. The length of the CDR3 is 19 residues. In nucleotides, the CDR3 is TGTGCCAGTACGAGAGCCGGGACAGCTTTATTGAGCTCTGGAAACACCATATATTTT. This translates into CASTRAGTALLSSGNTIYF.

The chain employs TRBV20-1 and TRBJ1-2; TRBD1 matches at 8 bases. The V and J ends lost 3 bases and 3 bases, in that order; junction bases with no gene match: 15. The CDR3 has 17 residues. Germline assignment: CDR1 DFQATT and CDR2 SNEGSKA (reference sequence). The chain's CDR3 is CSASNVQGAKADYGYTF. For the CDR3, the DNA is TGCAGTGCTAGTAACGTCCAGGGGGCTAAGGCGGACTATGGCTACACCTTC.